The T cell receptor (beta chain) under discussion was sequenced for a study of T cell responses to AZD1222 COVID-19 vaccine. Repertoires were generated with immunoSEQ multiplex PCR, while TCRdb's copy carries only in-frame clones and drops some. The sample includes 100,000 to 150,000 clones, 88% of them seen just once. Study-wide results and caveats: Researchers took repertoire samples only after the peak T cell response had come. Researchers report vaccine-associated CD4 TCRs spanning spike, with dominance at 160-218 and 743-854. Clonal diversity may have been underestimated in mostly white British donors. When two AZD1222 doses had been given, Spike-specific TCR breadth and depth rose.

V lost 6 bases and J lost 0, with 9 bases in between. Germline V CDR1 and CDR2: MNHEY, SMNVEV (reference sequence). The CDR3 is made up of 13 amino acids. On this clone itself: Antigen: not known.

The source was peripheral blood, collected on day 0 of AZD1222 vaccination. This TCR derives from an adult in good health. The rearrangement links TRBV27 to TRBJ2-7, with no clear D. The CDR3 coding sequence is TGTGCCAGCAGCCGCCCTTCCTCCTACGAGCAGTACTTC. It translates to CASSRPSSYEQYF.